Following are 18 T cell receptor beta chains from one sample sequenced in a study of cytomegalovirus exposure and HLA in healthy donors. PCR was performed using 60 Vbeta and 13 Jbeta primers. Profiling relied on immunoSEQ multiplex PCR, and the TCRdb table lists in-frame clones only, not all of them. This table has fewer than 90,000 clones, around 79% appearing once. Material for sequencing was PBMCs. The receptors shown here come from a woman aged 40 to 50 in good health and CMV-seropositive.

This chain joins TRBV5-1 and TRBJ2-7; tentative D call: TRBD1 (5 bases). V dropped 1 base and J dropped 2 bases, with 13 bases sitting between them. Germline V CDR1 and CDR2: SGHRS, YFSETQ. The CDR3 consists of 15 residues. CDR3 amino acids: CASSLSPGSAYEQYF. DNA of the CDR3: TGCGCCAGCAGCTTGTCGCCAGGGTCTGCCTACGAGCAGTACTTC.

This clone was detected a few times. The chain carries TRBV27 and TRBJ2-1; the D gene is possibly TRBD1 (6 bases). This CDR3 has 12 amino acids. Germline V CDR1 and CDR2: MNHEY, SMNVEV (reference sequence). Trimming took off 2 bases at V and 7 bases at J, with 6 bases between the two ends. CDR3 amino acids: CASSLRGNEQFF. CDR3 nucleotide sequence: TGTGCCAGCAGTTTAAGGGGGAATGAGCAGTTCTTC.

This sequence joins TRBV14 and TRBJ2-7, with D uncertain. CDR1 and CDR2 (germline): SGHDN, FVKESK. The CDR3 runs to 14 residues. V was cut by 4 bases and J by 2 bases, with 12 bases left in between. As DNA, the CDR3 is TGTGCCAGCAGCCCTCTTGACTCAGCCTACGAGCAGTACTTC. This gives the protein CASSPLDSAYEQYF.

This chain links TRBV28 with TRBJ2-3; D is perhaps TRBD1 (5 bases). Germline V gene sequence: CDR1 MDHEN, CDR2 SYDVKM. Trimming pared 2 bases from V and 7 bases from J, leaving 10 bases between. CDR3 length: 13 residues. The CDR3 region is CASSLVGPNTQYF. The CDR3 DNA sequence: TGTGCCAGCAGTTTAGTGGGGCCTAATACGCAGTATTTT. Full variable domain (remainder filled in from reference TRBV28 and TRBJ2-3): DVKVTQSSRYLVKRTGEKVFLECVQDMDHENMFWYRQDPGLGLRLIYFSYDVKMKEKGDIPEGYSVSREKKERFSLILESASTNQTSMYLCASSLVGPNTQYFGPGTRLTVL.

The CDR3, as DNA: TGTGCCAGTAGTATCCCGGGCTCTGGAAACACCATATATTTT. Translation: CASSIPGSGNTIYF. The chain carries TRBV19 and TRBJ1-3, with no clear D. CDR1 and CDR2 from the germline V gene are LNHDA and SQIVND (reference sequence). The CDR3 extends over 14 amino acids. V was cut by 3 bases and J by 0 bases, with 6 bases left in between.

Here the CDR3 DNA reads TGTGCCATCAGTGAGTCGACTAGCAACCTTTACGAGCAGTACTTC. It encodes CAISESTSNLYEQYF. The rearrangement joins TRBV10-3 to TRBJ2-7; 7 bases line up with TRBD2. Losses at the gene ends were 0 bases for V and 4 bases for J; bases not matched to a gene: 6. Germline CDR1 and CDR2: ENHRY and SYGVKD. The length of the CDR3 is 15 residues.

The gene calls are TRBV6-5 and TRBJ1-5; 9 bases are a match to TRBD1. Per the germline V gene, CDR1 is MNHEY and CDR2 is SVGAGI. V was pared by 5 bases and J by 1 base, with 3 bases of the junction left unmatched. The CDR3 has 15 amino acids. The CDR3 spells CASSMGQGSNQPQHF. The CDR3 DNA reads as TGTGCCAGCAGTATGGGACAGGGCAGCAATCAGCCCCAGCATTTT.

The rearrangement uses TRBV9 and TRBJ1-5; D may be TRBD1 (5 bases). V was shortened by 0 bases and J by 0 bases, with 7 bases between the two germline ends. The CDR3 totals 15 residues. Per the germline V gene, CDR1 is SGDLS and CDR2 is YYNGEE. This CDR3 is CASSVGQHSNQPQHF. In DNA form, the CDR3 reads TGTGCCAGCAGCGTAGGACAGCATAGCAATCAGCCCCAGCATTTT. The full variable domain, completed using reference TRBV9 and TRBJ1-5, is DSGVTQTPKHLITATGQRVTLRCSPRSGDLSVYWYQQSLDQGLQFLIQYYNGEERAKGNILERFSAQQFPDLHSELNLSSLELGDSALYFCASSVGQHSNQPQHFGDGTRLSIL.

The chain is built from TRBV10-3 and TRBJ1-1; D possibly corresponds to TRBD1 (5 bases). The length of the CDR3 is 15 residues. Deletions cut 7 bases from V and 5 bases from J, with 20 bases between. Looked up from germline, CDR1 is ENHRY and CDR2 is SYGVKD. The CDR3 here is CAINELGQRETEAFF. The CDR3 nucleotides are TGTGCCATCAACGAGTTGGGGCAGCGGGAGACTGAAGCTTTCTTT.

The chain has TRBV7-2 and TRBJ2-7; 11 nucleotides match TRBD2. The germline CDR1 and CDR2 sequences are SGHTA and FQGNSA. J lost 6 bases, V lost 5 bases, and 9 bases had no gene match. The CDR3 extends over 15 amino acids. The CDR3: CASSPIAGGPGEQYF. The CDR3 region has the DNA TGTGCCAGCAGCCCTATAGCGGGGGGGCCGGGCGAGCAGTACTTC. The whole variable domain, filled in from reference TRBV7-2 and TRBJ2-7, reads GAGVSQSPSNKVTEKGKDVELRCDPISGHTALYWYRQSLGQGLEFLIYFQGNSAPDKSGLPSDRFSAERTGGSVSTLTIQRTQQEDSAVYLCASSPIAGGPGEQYFGPGTRLTVT.

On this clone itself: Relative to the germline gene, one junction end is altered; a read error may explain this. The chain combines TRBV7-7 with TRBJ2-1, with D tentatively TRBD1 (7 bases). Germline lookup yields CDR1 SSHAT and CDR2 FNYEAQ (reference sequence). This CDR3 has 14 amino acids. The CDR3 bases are TGTGCTAGCAGCGCGGGACAGCGAGACAATGAGCAGTTCTTC. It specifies CASSAGQRDNEQFF.

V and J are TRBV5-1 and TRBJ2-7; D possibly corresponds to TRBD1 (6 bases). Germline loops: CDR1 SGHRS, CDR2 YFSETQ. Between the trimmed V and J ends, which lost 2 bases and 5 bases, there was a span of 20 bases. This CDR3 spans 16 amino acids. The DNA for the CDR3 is TGCGCCAGCAGCTTAGAATACAGGGCCCCTCGGGACGAGCAGTACTTC. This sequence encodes CASSLEYRAPRDEQYF.

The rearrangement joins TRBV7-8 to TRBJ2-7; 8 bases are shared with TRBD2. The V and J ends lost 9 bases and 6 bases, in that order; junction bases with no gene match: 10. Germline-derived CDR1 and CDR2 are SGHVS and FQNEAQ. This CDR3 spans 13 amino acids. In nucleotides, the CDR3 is TGTGCCAGTTTGTTGGCGGGAGGAGGCGAGCAGTACTTC. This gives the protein CASLLAGGGEQYF. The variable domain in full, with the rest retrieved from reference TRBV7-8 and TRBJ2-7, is GAGVSQSPRYKVAKRGQDVALRCDPISGHVSLFWYQQALGQGPEFLTYFQNEAQLDKSGLPSDRFFAERPEGSVSTLKIQRTQQEDSAVYLCASLLAGGGEQYFGPGTRLTVT.

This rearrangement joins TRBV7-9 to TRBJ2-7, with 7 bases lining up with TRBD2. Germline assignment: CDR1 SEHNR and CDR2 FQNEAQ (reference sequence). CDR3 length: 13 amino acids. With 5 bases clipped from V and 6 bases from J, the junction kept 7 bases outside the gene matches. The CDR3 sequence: CASSAGVSAEQYF. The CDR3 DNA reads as TGTGCCAGCAGCGCGGGGGTGAGCGCCGAGCAGTACTTC.

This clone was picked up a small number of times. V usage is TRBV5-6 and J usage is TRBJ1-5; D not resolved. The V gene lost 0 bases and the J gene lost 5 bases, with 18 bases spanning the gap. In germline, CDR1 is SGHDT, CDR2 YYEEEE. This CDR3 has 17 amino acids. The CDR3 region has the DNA TGTGCCAGCAGCTTGGCCCGAGAAACCTGGCGGGATCAGCCCCAGCATTTT. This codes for CASSLARETWRDQPQHF.

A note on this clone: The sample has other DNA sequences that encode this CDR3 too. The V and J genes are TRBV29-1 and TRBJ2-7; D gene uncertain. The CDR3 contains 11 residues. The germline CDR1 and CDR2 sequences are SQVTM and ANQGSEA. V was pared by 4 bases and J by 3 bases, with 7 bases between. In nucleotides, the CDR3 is TGCAGCGTTGTACAGAGCTACGAGCAGTACTTC. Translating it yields CSVVQSYEQYF.

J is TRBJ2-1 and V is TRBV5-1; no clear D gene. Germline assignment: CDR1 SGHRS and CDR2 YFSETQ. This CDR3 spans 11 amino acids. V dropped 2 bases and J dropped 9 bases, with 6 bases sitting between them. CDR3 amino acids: CASSLSSEQFF. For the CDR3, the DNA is TGCGCCAGCAGCTTAAGCTCTGAGCAGTTCTTC.

CDR3 sequence: CASRSGTDYGYTF. The CDR3 DNA sequence: TGTGCCAGCAGAAGCGGGACTGATTATGGCTACACCTTC. V and J are TRBV25-1 and TRBJ1-2; tentatively, D is TRBD1 (5 bases). The germline V gene has CDR1 MGHDK and CDR2 SYGVNS. The CDR3 covers 13 residues. Trimming removed 6 bases from V and 5 bases from J, with 13 bases in between.